The present T cell receptor beta chain was sequenced within a study of cytomegalovirus exposure and HLA in healthy donors. Whole-study findings and limits: The authors later found most CMV-associated TCR beta chains appeared HLA-restricted. V segments that were indistinguishable, TRBV6-2 and TRBV6-3 among them, were omitted from analysis.

Unmatched junction bases numbered 2, after V lost 4 bases and J lost 6 bases. CDR3 length equals 12 residues. Germline lookup yields CDR1 SGHDN and CDR2 FVKESK. Primers included in the PCR were 60 Vbeta and 13 Jbeta primers. TCRdb keeps only in-frame clones here, not all; method: immunoSEQ multiplex PCR. The profile shows fewer than 130,000 clones, 74% of them singletons. This clone showed up just once. Its target is unknown. The V call is TRBV14, the J call TRBJ1-2; 7 bases map to TRBD1. This clonotype was obtained from a middle-aged man in good health and CMV-seropositive. The sequencing input was PBMCs. The CDR3, as DNA: TGTGCCAGCAGCCCCGACAGGGATGGCTACACCTTC. The encoded protein is CASSPDRDGYTF.